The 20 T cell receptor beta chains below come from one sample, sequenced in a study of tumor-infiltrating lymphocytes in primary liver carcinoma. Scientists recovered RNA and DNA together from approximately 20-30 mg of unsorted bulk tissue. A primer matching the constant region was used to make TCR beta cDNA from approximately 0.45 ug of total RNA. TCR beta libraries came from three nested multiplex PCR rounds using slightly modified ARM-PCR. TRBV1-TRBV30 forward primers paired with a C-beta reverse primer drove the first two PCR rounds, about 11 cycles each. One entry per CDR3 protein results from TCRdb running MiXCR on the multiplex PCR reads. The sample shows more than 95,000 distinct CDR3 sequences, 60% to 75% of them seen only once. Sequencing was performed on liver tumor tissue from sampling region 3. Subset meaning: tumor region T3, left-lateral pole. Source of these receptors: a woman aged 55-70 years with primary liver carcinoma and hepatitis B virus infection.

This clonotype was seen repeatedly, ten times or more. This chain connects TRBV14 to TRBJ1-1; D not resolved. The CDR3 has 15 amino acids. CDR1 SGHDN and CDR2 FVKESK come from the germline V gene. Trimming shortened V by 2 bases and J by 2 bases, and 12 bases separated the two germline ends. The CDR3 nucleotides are TGTGCCAGCAGCCAAACAGCCCGACGTAACACTGAAGCTTTCTTT. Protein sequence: CASSQTARRNTEAFF.

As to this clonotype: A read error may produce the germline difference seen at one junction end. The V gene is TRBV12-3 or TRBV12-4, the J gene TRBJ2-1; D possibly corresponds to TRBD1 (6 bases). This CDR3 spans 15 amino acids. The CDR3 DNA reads TGTGCCAGCAGTTTATTACAGGGTGGGGACAATGGGCAGTTCTTC. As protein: CASSLLQGGDNGQFF.

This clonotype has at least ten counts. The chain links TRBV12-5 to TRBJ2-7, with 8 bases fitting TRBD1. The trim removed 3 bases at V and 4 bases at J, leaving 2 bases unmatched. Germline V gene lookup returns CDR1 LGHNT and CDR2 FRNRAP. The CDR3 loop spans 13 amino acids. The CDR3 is CASGFDRGYEQYF. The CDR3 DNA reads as TGTGCTAGTGGTTTTGACAGGGGTTACGAGCAGTACTTC.

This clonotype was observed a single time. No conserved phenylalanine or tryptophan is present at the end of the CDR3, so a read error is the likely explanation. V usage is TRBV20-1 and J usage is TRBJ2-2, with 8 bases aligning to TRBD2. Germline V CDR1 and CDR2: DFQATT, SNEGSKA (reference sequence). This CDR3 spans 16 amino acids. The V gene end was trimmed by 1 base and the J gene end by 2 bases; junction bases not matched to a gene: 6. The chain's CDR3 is CSARVAGTRNTGELFL. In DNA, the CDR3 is TGCAGTGCTAGAGTTGCCGGGACTAGAAACACCGGGGAGCTGTTTCTT.

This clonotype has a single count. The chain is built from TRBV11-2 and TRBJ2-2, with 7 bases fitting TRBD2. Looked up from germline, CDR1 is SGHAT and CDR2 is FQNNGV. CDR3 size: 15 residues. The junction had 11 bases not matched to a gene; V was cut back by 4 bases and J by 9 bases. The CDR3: CASSSLAGAHWELFF. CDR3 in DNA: TGTGCCAGCAGCTCGTTGGCGGGAGCCCACTGGGAGCTGTTTTTT.

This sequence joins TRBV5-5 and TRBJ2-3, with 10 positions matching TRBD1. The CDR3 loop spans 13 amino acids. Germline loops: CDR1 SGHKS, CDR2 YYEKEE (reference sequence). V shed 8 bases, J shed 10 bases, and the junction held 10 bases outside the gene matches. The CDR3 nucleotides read TGTGCCAGTAGCAGAGGACAGGGGGATGCGCAGTATTTT. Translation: CASSRGQGDAQYF.

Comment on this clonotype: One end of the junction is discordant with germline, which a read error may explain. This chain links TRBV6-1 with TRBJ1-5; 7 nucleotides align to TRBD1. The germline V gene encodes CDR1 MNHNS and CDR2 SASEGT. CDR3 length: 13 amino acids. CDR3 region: CAISQDRVQPQHF. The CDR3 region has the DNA TGTGCCATCAGTCAAGACAGGGTTCAGCCCCAGCATTTT.

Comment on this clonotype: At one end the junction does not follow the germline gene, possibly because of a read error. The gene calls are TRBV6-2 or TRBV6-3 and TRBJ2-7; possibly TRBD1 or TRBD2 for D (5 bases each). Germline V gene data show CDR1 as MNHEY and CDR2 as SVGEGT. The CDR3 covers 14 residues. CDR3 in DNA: TGCGCCAGCAGATCCGGGACCAGCGCCTACGAGCAGTACTTC. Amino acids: CASRSGTSAYEQYF.

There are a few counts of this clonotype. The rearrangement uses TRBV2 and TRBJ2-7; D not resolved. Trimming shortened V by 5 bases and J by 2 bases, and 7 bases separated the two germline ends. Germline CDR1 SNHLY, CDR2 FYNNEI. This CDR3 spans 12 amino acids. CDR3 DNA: TGTGCCAGCAGTCCTACCCCCTACGAGCAGTACTTC. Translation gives CASSPTPYEQYF.

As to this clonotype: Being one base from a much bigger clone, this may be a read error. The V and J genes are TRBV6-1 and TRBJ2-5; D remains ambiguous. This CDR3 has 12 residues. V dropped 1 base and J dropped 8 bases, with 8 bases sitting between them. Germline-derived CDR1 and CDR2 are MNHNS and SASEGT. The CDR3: CASSEELPTQYF. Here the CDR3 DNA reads TGTGCCAGCAGTGAAGAGCTCCCAACCCAGTACTTC.

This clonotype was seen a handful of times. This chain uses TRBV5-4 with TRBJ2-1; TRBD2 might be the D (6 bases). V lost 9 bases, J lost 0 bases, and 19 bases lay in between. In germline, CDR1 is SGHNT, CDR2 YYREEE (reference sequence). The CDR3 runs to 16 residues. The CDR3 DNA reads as TGTGCCAATAGCCCGGGAGCGAGGAGCTCCTACAATGAGCAGTTCTTC. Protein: CANSPGARSSYNEQFF.

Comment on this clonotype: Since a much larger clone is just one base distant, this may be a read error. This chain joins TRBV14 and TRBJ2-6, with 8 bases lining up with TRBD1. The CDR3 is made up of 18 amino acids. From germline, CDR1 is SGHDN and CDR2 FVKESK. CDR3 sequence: CASSQDRTGPSGANVMTF. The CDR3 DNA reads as TGTGCCAGCAGCCAAGATCGGACAGGGCCCTCTGGGGCCAACGTCATGACTTTC.

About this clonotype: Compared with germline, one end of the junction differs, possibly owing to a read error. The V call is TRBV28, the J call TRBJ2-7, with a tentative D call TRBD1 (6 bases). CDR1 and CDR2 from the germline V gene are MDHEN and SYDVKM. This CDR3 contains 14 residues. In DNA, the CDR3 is TGTGTCAGCAGTCGGCTAACAGGGACCTACGAGCAGTACTTC. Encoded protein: CVSSRLTGTYEQYF.

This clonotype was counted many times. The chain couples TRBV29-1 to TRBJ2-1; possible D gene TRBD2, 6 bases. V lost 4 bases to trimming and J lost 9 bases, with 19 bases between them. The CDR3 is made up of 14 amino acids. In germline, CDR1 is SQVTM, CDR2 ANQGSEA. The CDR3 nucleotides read TGCAGCGTTGCCACTAGCCCCCTCGGGGGTGAGCAGTTCTTC. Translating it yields CSVATSPLGGEQFF.

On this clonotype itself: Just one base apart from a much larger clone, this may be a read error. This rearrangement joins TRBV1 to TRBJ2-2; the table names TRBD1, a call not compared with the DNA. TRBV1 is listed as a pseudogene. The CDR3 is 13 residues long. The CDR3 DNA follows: TGCACCAGCACTGGCCTGTACACCGGGGAGCTGTTTTTT. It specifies CTSTGLYTGELFF.

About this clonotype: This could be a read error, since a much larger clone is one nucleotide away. CDR3: CVSKPDGRNSPLHF. Here the CDR3 DNA reads TGCGTCAGCAAACCGGACGGGAGAAATTCACCCCTCCACTTT. The V gene is TRBV10-2, the J gene TRBJ1-6; D is ambiguous. This CDR3 has 14 amino acids. Germline V gives CDR1 WSHSY, CDR2 SAAADI.

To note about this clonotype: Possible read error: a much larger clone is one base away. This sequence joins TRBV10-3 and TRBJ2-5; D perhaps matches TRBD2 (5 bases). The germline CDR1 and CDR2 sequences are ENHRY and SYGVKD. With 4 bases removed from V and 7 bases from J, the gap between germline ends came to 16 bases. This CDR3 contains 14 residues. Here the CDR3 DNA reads TGTGCCATCAGTGGAGCGGCCCTGACGGGGACCCAGTACTTC. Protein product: CAISGAALTGTQYF.

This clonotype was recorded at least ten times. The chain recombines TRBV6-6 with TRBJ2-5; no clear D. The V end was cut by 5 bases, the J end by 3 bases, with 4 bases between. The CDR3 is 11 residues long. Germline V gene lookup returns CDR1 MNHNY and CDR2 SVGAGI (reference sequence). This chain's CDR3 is CASSRKETQYF. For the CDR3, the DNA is TGTGCCAGCAGTCGAAAAGAGACCCAGTACTTC.

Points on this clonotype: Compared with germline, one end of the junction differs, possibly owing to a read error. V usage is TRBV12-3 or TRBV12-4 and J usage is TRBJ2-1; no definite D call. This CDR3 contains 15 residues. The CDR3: CASSSRRSSHNEQFF. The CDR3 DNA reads TGTGCCAGCAGCTCAAGAAGGAGCTCCCACAATGAGCAGTTCTTC.

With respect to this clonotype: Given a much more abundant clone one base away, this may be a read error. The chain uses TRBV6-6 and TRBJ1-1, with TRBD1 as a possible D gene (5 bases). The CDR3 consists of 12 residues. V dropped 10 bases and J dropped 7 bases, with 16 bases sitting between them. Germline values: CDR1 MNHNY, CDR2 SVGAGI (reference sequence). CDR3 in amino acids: CANPGGGIEAFF. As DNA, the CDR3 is TGTGCCAACCCCGGGGGGGGGATTGAAGCTTTCTTT.